The source of this T cell receptor (beta chain) is a study of beta chain features in type 1 diabetes. As every portion of the isolated RNA was reverse transcribed, the sequencing read expressed TCRB transcripts. Sequenced by immunoSEQ multiplex PCR; TCRdb stores in-frame clones only, minus some. The profile shows approximately 360,000 clones, 10% to 15% of them singletons. As for this clone: The antigen is unknown.

Study results and limitations: When Type 1 diabetes patients were examined, their TCRB CDR3s proved moderately but significantly shorter in all four CD4+ subsets.

The CDR3 loop spans 15 amino acids. Looked up from germline, CDR1 is SGHTA and CDR2 is FQGNSA. V lost 4 bases to trimming and J lost 5 bases; unmatched junction nucleotides: 10. The sequencing sample was made of naive CD4+ T cells from blood. The receptor's source is a woman in her late teens or twenties with type 1 diabetes. The chain combines TRBV7-2 with TRBJ1-2; 7 positions match TRBD1. The CDR3 bases are TGTGCCAGCAGCTCCAAGGGCGGGACAGATTATGGCTACACCTTC. It yields the protein CASSSKGGTDYGYTF.